The text below deals with one T cell receptor beta chain. The specificity of this receptor is unknown. No base quality information exists; no much larger clone differs at one position. The CDR3 measures 15 amino acids from cysteine to phenylalanine. Here the CDR3 DNA is all that survives: 45 bases in frame from base 1. V is pruned by 2 bases and J by 7 bases, leaving 7 bases of the junction without a gene match. The germline V gene yields SGHRS for CDR1 and YFSETQ for CDR2. Participants in the prospective study were enrolled through a virtual design, were aged about 18 to 89 years, and lived in roughly 25 United States geographic areas. Cohort assignment in the prospective study relied on participant-reported clinical history from a screening survey and a study questionnaire. In the prospective study, whole blood, serum and a nasopharyngeal or oropharyngeal swab were collected from each participant by mobile phlebotomists. Participants in the prospective study had the option to provide additional blood draws and questionnaires over a roughly 2-month period. Before DNA extraction, blood samples from the prospective study were shipped at room temperature or frozen.

This entry belongs to a study of blood T cell repertoires in COVID-19 (dated by TCRdb to about 2020). In terms of the full investigation: Collaborator samples came from the United States, Italy and Spain and covered acute and convalescent phases of COVID-19. The prospective study material was composed of cDNA or gDNA derived from T cells, B-cell-depleted T cells, or PBMCs. The dataset comprised deeply sampled blood TCRbeta repertoires from subjects exposed to, actively infected with, or recovered from COVID-19. The repertoires were made available in a free public database intended to serve as a resource for research on the immune response to SARS-CoV-2. The samples were drawn from two sources: the first 160 participants of the ongoing ImmuneRACE study, and over 1,000 subjects contributed by 6 global collaborators. Sample metadata almost always included a de-identified subject ID, COVID-19 status, age in years and sex. Where available, HLA class I and class II types were obtained from metadata supplied by the sample provider rather than from assay-based typing.

The immunoSEQ Assay, a bias-controlled multiplex PCR, was used to amplify TCRbeta CDR3 regions from genomic DNA. In the paper's pipeline: Nucleated cell counts per sample were estimated from amplification of reference gene primers within the assay. Sequence reads were collapsed and filtered to measure the absolute abundance of every unique TCRbeta CDR3 rearrangement. For each sample, productive Simpson clonality was calculated as the square root of Simpson's diversity index over productive rearrangements. TCRdb obtained this table from immuneACCESS and retained in-frame rearrangements with V and J assigned. These tables miss some clones; where compared with another copy, unresolved V genes account for less than half of the shortfall, and the remainder is unexplained. V and J calls plus clone size are reproduced from that table; the DNA served to infer D and trimming. Recorded for this sample are fewer than 350,000 clones; approximately 90% of them occurred a single time. The top ten clones comprise 2.3% of the sample.

The paper's findings and limits, for the study overall: How much clinical and demographic metadata was included differed by source and by participant, and the metadata was provided uncurated.

The material sequenced was PBMCs or T cells enriched from blood (not recorded which). The TCR sequence derives from a woman aged 40 to 50 with acute COVID-19. This receptor chain uses TRBV5-1 and TRBJ1-4; 8 central bases correspond to TRBD1. The DNA sequence is as follows: TGCGCCAGCAGCTTATGGGGACAGGATGGTGAAAAACTGTTTTTT. The resulting protein is CASSLWGQDGEKLFF.